The 15 T cell receptor beta chains below were found in one sample sequenced in a study of Japanese encephalitis immunity and Zika vaccine responses. For approximately six days, PBMCs labeled with CFSE were cultured with peptide pools at roughly 1 ug/mL each. Proliferating CD4 T cells were sorted unfixed as live CD56-CD19-CD16-CD3+CD4+ CFSE-low cells. TCRdb passed the 5' RACE reads through MiXCR, listing each CDR3 protein once. The table has about 600 distinct CDR3 sequences, 1.5% to 2.5% seen once; the top ten hold about 35%. The starting material was antigen-activated CD4+ T cells from blood, cultured, obtained during a Zika inactivated vaccine study. The receptors were sampled from an adult man who received an inactivated Zika virus vaccine.

By its share, this clonotype is medium-sized. The chain combines TRBV15 with TRBJ1-5, with 9 bases lining up with TRBD1. The CDR3 has 17 amino acids. Per germline, CDR1 LNHNV and CDR2 YYDKDF (reference sequence). With 4 bases clipped from V and 4 bases from J, the junction kept 11 bases outside the gene matches. The CDR3, as DNA: TGTGCCACCAGCAAAGGACAGGGGCAGGCCCCAAATCAGCCCCAGCATTTT. Its protein product is CATSKGQGQAPNQPQHF.

By frequency in the sample, this clonotype is medium-sized. V gene TRBV25-1 combines with J gene TRBJ2-3; D is unclear. Germline V lookup: CDR1 MGHDK, CDR2 SYGVNS. The CDR3 totals 11 residues. V shed 3 bases and J shed 6 bases, with 4 bases lying between them. CDR3 sequence reads: CASSDWDTQYF. The CDR3 region has the DNA TGTGCCAGCAGTGACTGGGATACGCAGTATTTT. Full variable domain (remainder filled in from reference TRBV25-1 and TRBJ2-3): EADIYQTPRYLVIGTGKKITLECSQTMGHDKMYWYQQDPGMELHLIHYSYGVNSTEKGDLSSESTVSRIRTEHFPLTLESARPSHTSQYLCASSDWDTQYFGPGTRLTVL.

By sample share, this clonotype is medium-sized. V gene TRBV7-6 combines with J gene TRBJ1-5; 7 bases match TRBD1. The V segment lost 1 base and the J segment 4 bases; nucleotides outside the gene matches: 4. The CDR3 is 15 amino acids. Germline V gene sequence: CDR1 SGHVS, CDR2 FNYEAQ. CDR3 region: CASSLGQGKNQPQHF. For the CDR3, the DNA is TGTGCCAGCAGCTTAGGACAGGGCAAGAATCAGCCCCAGCATTTT.

In this sample, this clonotype is large. The rearrangement uses TRBV25-1 and TRBJ1-5; 9 bases agree with TRBD1. Germline V gene lookup returns CDR1 MGHDK and CDR2 SYGVNS. V gave up 6 bases and J gave up 4 bases; unmatched junction bases: 13. This CDR3 has 17 amino acids. This CDR3 reads CASSKGQGARLNQPQHF. CDR3 DNA sequence: TGTGCCAGCAGCAAGGGACAGGGAGCCAGACTGAATCAGCCCCAGCATTTT.

This clonotype is medium-sized (0.01 to 0.1%) in the sample. The V call is TRBV11-2, the J call TRBJ2-7; 8 bases align to TRBD2. Germline V gene lookup returns CDR1 SGHAT and CDR2 FQNNGV. Trimming took 0 bases from V and 6 from J; bases not matched to a gene: 4. The CDR3 has 14 residues. Here the CDR3 DNA reads TGTGCCAGCAGCTTAGAGGGCGGGGGGACCGAGCAGTACTTC. It encodes CASSLEGGGTEQYF.

This clonotype is categorized as medium-sized (0.01 to 0.1%). The rearrangement uses TRBV5-6 and TRBJ1-1, with D hard to call. The germline CDR1 and CDR2 sequences are SGHDT and YYEEEE. The CDR3 consists of 16 residues. V was cut by 0 bases and J by 0 bases, with 12 bases left in between. This CDR3 reads CASSLGEVRMNTEAFF. Written as DNA, the CDR3 is TGTGCCAGCAGCTTGGGAGAGGTGAGAATGAACACTGAAGCTTTCTTT.

By proportion, this clonotype is medium-sized (0.01 to 0.1%). The rearrangement links TRBV9 to TRBJ1-5, with 9 bases identical to TRBD1. This CDR3 is built from 14 residues. Germline assignment: CDR1 SGDLS and CDR2 YYNGEE. V lost 3 bases, J lost 6 bases, and 4 bases stayed unmatched. This chain's CDR3 is CASSATGGFQPQHF. CDR3 bases: TGTGCCAGCAGCGCCACAGGGGGCTTTCAGCCCCAGCATTTT.

This clonotype was seen at least ten times. The rearrangement links TRBV3-1 to TRBJ2-7, with 7 bases that match TRBD1. The CDR3 consists of 13 residues. Per the germline V gene, CDR1 is LGHDT and CDR2 is YNNKEL (reference sequence). The V gene end was trimmed by 1 base and the J gene end by 3 bases; junction bases not matched to a gene: 0. The CDR3 DNA reads as TGTGCCAGCAGCCAAGGGGACAGCTACGAGCAGTACTTC. It yields the protein CASSQGDSYEQYF.

The chain recombines TRBV19 with TRBJ2-1; D is unresolved. Trimming removed 1 base from V and 9 bases from J, with 16 bases in between. Germline CDR1 LNHDA, CDR2 SQIVND (reference sequence). The CDR3 extends over 15 amino acids. CDR3 bases: TGTGCCAGTAGTATAGGTCTCATAGCAGCTGGTGAGCAGTTCTTC. It specifies CASSIGLIAAGEQFF.

By share, this clonotype counts as medium-sized (0.01 to 0.1%). The chain has TRBV15 and TRBJ2-5; D is unclear. Germline CDR1 reads LNHNV; CDR2 reads YYDKDF (reference sequence). Trimming left V 1 base short and J 2 bases short, with 2 bases between. The CDR3 is made up of 12 amino acids. The chain's CDR3 is CATSRGQETQYF. The CDR3 nucleotides are TGTGCCACCAGCAGAGGTCAAGAGACCCAGTACTTC.

This clonotype was recorded a few times. The gene calls are TRBV6-1 and TRBJ1-5; no firm D call. With 4 bases removed from V and 0 bases from J, the gap between germline ends came to 7 bases. Germline V gene data show CDR1 as MNHNS and CDR2 as SASEGT. This CDR3 comprises 14 residues. For the CDR3, the DNA is TGTGCCAGCAGTGGCGTGTCTAGCAATCAGCCCCAGCATTTT. This encodes CASSGVSSNQPQHF.

Sample share makes this clonotype medium-sized. The chain combines TRBV7-6 with TRBJ1-1; tentatively, D is TRBD1 (5 bases). Germline loops: CDR1 SGHVS, CDR2 FNYEAQ. Trimming took off 1 base at V and 8 bases at J, with 17 bases between the two ends. CDR3 size: 15 residues. In DNA, the CDR3 is TGTGCCAGCAGCTTAGAGCCCAGGACATCCCGAGAAGCTTTCTTT. Its protein product is CASSLEPRTSREAFF.

This clonotype is categorized as large. The V and J genes are TRBV5-1 and TRBJ1-2, with a possible D match to TRBD1 (5 bases). Germline CDR1 and CDR2: SGHRS and YFSETQ. This CDR3 is 14 amino acids long. V lost 4 bases and J lost 2, with 12 bases in between. CDR3 coding DNA: TGCGCCAGCAGCCCAGAGGGGCTAAACTATGGCTACACCTTC. Protein product: CASSPEGLNYGYTF.

This clonotype is medium-sized (0.01 to 0.1%) by share. J is TRBJ2-7 and V is TRBV20-1; TRBD2 agrees at 8 bases. The CDR3 length is 14 residues. Germline lookup yields CDR1 DFQATT and CDR2 SNEGSKA (reference sequence). V trimming: 5 bases; J trimming: 6 bases; junction bases outside the gene matches: 12. The CDR3, as DNA: TGCAGTGCTCGGAAGGGGGGCAGCGGGGGCGAGCAGTACTTC. It encodes CSARKGGSGGEQYF.

This clonotype was picked up many times. The gene calls are TRBV10-3 and TRBJ1-3; 11 nucleotides align to TRBD1. CDR1 is ENHRY, CDR2 SYGVKD, per germline. Germline trimming cut 6 bases from V and 0 bases from J; bases unmatched to any gene: 1. The CDR3 is 15 residues long. Here the CDR3 DNA reads TGTGCCATCAGGGGACAGGGGGGCTCTGGAAACACCATATATTTT. It is translated as CAIRGQGGSGNTIYF.